These 17 T cell receptor beta chains came from one sample sequenced in a study of regulatory T cells in long-lasting Graves disease. Time point specified: newly diagnosed GD, antithyroid drugs for less than 3 months. Preparation of the TCR library used RNA extracted from PBMCs. Relying on iRepertoire HTBI primers and Arm-PCR of CDR3 regions, the team built TCR beta libraries. TCRdb passed the multiplex PCR reads through MiXCR, listing each CDR3 protein once. Here the sample spans about 400,000 distinct CDR3 sequences, roughly 16% being singletons. The sample was also reused in another study, on T cells in Graves' hyperthyroidism and ophthalmopathy.

The sequenced sample was peripheral blood mononuclear cells (PBMCs), obtained at new diagnosis, from a patient treated with antithyroid drugs. These receptors came from a woman aged 18 to 35 with Graves disease.

This clonotype was counted at least ten times. The V call is TRBV7-2, the J call TRBJ2-3; 11 bases agree with TRBD2. Germline assignment: CDR1 SGHTA and CDR2 FQGNSA. J lost 11 bases, V lost 5 bases, and 3 bases had no gene match. The CDR3 totals 12 residues. CDR3 region: CASSPGLAGQYF. DNA of the CDR3: TGTGCCAGCAGCCCAGGACTAGCGGGGCAGTATTTT.

The sample holds many counts of this clonotype. The chain employs TRBV3-1 and TRBJ2-5; possibly TRBD2 for D (6 bases). Germline assignment: CDR1 LGHDT and CDR2 YNNKEL (reference sequence). This CDR3 contains 14 residues. The ends were cut back, 0 bases at V and 5 bases at J, with 10 bases in the middle. The CDR3 is CASSQDPSAETQYF. Written as DNA, the CDR3 is TGTGCCAGCAGCCAAGATCCTAGCGCGGAGACCCAGTACTTC.

This clonotype has more than one count but fewer than ten. This sequence joins TRBV25-1 and TRBJ1-4; a possible D gene is TRBD1 (5 bases). The germline CDR1 and CDR2 sequences are MGHDK and SYGVNS. CDR3 size: 16 residues. The V end lost 3 bases, the J end lost 8 bases, and 19 bases lay between the germline ends. The DNA for the CDR3 is TGTGCCAGCAGTGACTTCCCCAGGGCTAGAGGAGAAAAACTGTTTTTT. It translates to CASSDFPRARGEKLFF. Complete variable domain (other parts from reference TRBV25-1 and TRBJ1-4): EADIYQTPRYLVIGTGKKITLECSQTMGHDKMYWYQQDPGMELHLIHYSYGVNSTEKGDLSSESTVSRIRTEHFPLTLESARPSHTSQYLCASSDFPRARGEKLFFGSGTQLSVL.

This clonotype was detected ten times or more. This chain links TRBV5-1 with TRBJ2-5; 10 positions agree with TRBD1. V lost 0 bases to trimming and J lost 5 bases; unmatched junction nucleotides: 7. The CDR3 is made up of 16 amino acids. The germline gives CDR1 SGHRS, CDR2 YFSETQ. The CDR3 sequence: CASSLEGQGRRETQYF. In DNA, the CDR3 is TGCGCCAGCAGCTTGGAGGGACAGGGGAGGCGTGAGACCCAGTACTTC.

Remarks on this clonotype: Given a far larger clone just one base away, this is likely a sequencing read error. This chain uses TRBV20-1 with TRBJ2-5, with D possibly matching TRBD1 (6 bases). The J call could be wrong; TRBJ2-1 is a better fit for the DNA end. Germline V gene lookup returns CDR1 DFQATT and CDR2 SNEGSKA (reference sequence). The CDR3 is 13 amino acids. DNA of the CDR3: TGCGGTGCTATGACAGGACGGGTCAATGAGCAGTTCTTC. Amino acids: CGAMTGRVNEQFF.

The chain links TRBV19 to TRBJ1-4, with D possibly matching TRBD1 (5 bases). The CDR3 is 14 residues long. Between the trimmed V and J ends, which lost 8 bases and 6 bases, there was a span of 16 bases. Germline V lookup: CDR1 LNHDA, CDR2 SQIVND (reference sequence). The DNA of the CDR3 is TGTGCCAGTTATGGGGCAGGAATGGATGAAAAACTGTTTTTT. Encoded protein: CASYGAGMDEKLFF. Full variable domain (missing parts from reference TRBV19 and TRBJ1-4): DGGITQSPKYLFRKEGQNVTLSCEQNLNHDAMYWYRQDPGQGLRLIYYSQIVNDFQKGDIAEGYSVSREKKESFPLTVTSAQKNPTAFYLCASYGAGMDEKLFFGSGTQLSVL.

Comments on this clonotype: A far larger clone differs by one base, so this is likely a read error. This chain links TRBV2 with TRBJ2-7; D may be TRBD1 (7 bases). The CDR3 length is 15 residues. The V end lost 5 bases, the J end lost 7 bases, and 21 bases lay between the germline ends. Per germline, CDR1 SNHLY and CDR2 FYNNEI. As DNA, the CDR3 is TGTGCCAGCAGTCGGGGCGGGACAGAAGTGGGGGAGCAGTACTTC. Protein product: CASSRGGTEVGEQYF. Combining the CDR3 with reference TRBV2 and TRBJ2-7 gives the whole variable domain EPEVTQTPSHQVTQMGQEVILRCVPISNHLYFYWYRQILGQKVEFLVSFYNNEISEKSEIFDDQFSVERPDGSNFTLKIRSTKLEDSAMYFCASSRGGTEVGEQYFGPGTRLTVT.

The chain uses TRBV7-3 and TRBJ1-3, with D tentatively TRBD1 (5 bases). V gave up 4 bases and J gave up 2 bases, with 12 bases separating them. The CDR3 sequence is 15 residues long. Germline CDR1 and CDR2: SGHTA and FQGTGA. The CDR3 bases are TGTGCCAGCAGCTCGGTGGGGGGACCTGGAAACACCATATATTTT. As protein: CASSSVGGPGNTIYF.

This clonotype has a handful of counts. The chain joins TRBV19 to TRBJ2-3, with 9 bases that match TRBD2. The V and J ends lost 5 bases and 2 bases, in that order; junction bases with no gene match: 8. This CDR3 comprises 16 residues. Looked up from germline, CDR1 is LNHDA and CDR2 is SQIVND (reference sequence). The CDR3 loop is CASSQGASGNTDTQYF. The CDR3 region has the DNA TGTGCCAGTAGTCAAGGGGCTAGCGGGAACACAGATACGCAGTATTTT.

Many counts were recorded for this clonotype. The rearrangement uses TRBV2 and TRBJ1-2; 7 nucleotides line up with TRBD1. V shed 4 bases and J 5 bases; nucleotides not matched to a gene: 7. The CDR3 extends over 14 amino acids. The germline V gene has CDR1 SNHLY and CDR2 FYNNEI. This CDR3 reads CASSAEQGLYGYTF. CDR3 nucleotides: TGTGCCAGCAGTGCTGAACAGGGGTTGTATGGCTACACCTTC.

This clonotype was detected many times. This chain uses TRBV28 with TRBJ1-5, with a possible D match to TRBD1 (5 bases). V was clipped by 6 bases and J by 5 bases, with 17 bases between them. The CDR3 extends over 15 amino acids. From germline, CDR1 is MDHEN and CDR2 SYDVKM. The CDR3 bases are TGTGCCAGCAGCTCAACTAAGGAAGGGGATCAGCCCCAGCATTTT. It specifies CASSSTKEGDQPQHF. Full variable domain (outside the CDR3, taken from reference TRBV28 and TRBJ1-5): DVKVTQSSRYLVKRTGEKVFLECVQDMDHENMFWYRQDPGLGLRLIYFSYDVKMKEKGDIPEGYSVSREKKERFSLILESASTNQTSMYLCASSSTKEGDQPQHFGDGTRLSIL.

This clonotype has a count of ten or more. This rearrangement joins TRBV13 to TRBJ2-3; no firm D call. The length of the CDR3 is 11 residues. Germline V gene data show CDR1 as PRHDT and CDR2 as FYEKMQ (reference sequence). V lost 7 bases and J lost 6, with 8 bases in between. DNA for the CDR3: TGTGCCAGCACCTCTTTTGATACGCAGTATTTT. As protein: CASTSFDTQYF.

This clonotype was counted ten times or more. The rearrangement joins TRBV6-2 or TRBV6-3 to TRBJ2-7; TRBD2 is a possible D gene (6 bases). Deletions cut 7 bases from V and 9 bases from J, with 25 bases between. Germline V lookup: CDR1 MNHEY, CDR2 SVGEGT. CDR3 length: 15 amino acids. CDR3 sequence: CASTLRGGTPFRQYF. CDR3 DNA: TGTGCCAGCACCCTTAGGGGCGGGACCCCCTTCAGGCAGTACTTC.

This clonotype has at least ten counts. The V and J genes are TRBV7-3 and TRBJ2-1; D call uncertain. The germline V gene has CDR1 SGHTA and CDR2 FQGTGA. CDR3 size: 16 residues. Trimming removed 1 base at V and 3 bases at J, with 13 bases between. Here the CDR3 reads CASSLSLGPHYNEQFF. CDR3 DNA: TGTGCCAGCAGCTTAAGTCTCGGGCCTCACTACAATGAGCAGTTCTTC.

About this clonotype itself: Sequence at one end of the junction differs from germline and may be a read error. The gene calls are TRBV4-1 and TRBJ1-2; D is uncertain. CDR1 and CDR2 (germline): MGHRA, YSYEKL. The CDR3 covers 17 residues. This chain's CDR3 is CASSQEFDFRGVSGYTF. The CDR3 coding sequence is TGTGCCAGCAGCCAAGAGTTCGACTTTCGGGGTGTGAGTGGCTACACCTTC.

There are many counts of this clonotype. V gene TRBV20-1 combines with J gene TRBJ2-3; 13 nucleotides align to TRBD2. This CDR3 has 18 residues. Germline V gene sequence: CDR1 DFQATT, CDR2 SNEGSKA (reference sequence). V was pared by 5 bases and J by 0 bases, with 11 bases of the junction left unmatched. The CDR3 is CSAFTGELAGGSTDTQYF. The CDR3 coding sequence is TGCAGTGCTTTTACCGGTGAACTAGCGGGGGGGAGCACAGATACGCAGTATTTT.

This chain connects TRBV6-4 to TRBJ1-1; 7 nucleotides align to TRBD1. The CDR3 totals 14 residues. The V gene's germline CDR1 is MRHNA and CDR2 SNTAGT. Trimming at V came to 5 bases and at J to 6 bases, leaving 9 bases not matched to a gene. The CDR3 is CASSRDTGDPEAFF. As DNA, the CDR3 is TGTGCCAGCAGTAGGGATACAGGGGATCCTGAAGCTTTCTTT.